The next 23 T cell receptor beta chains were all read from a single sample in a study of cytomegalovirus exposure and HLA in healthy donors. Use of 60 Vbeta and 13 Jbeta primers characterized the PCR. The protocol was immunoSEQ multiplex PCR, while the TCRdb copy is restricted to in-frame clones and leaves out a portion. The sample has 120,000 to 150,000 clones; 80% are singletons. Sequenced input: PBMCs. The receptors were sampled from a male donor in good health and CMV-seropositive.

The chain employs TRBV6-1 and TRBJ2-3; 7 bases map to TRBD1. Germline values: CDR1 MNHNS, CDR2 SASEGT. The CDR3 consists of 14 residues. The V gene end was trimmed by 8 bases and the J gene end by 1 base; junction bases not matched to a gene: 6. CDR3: CASRDRLCTDTQYF. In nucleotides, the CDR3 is TGTGCCAGCCGGGACAGACTATGCACAGATACGCAGTATTTT.

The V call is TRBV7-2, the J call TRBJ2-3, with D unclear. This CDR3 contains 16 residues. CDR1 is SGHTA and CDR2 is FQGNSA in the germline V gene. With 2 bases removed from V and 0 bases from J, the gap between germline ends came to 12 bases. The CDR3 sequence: CASSLWRQSSTDTQYF. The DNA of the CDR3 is TGTGCCAGCAGCTTATGGCGACAAAGCAGCACAGATACGCAGTATTTT.

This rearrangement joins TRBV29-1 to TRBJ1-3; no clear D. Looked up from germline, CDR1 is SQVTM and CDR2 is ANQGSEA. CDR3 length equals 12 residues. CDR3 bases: TGCAGTGCGGCGGGTCTCGAAAACACCATATATTTT. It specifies CSAAGLENTIYF.

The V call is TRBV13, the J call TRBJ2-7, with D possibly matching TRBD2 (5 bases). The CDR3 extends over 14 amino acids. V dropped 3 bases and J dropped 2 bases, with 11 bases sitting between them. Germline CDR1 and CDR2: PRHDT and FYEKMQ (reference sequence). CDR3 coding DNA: TGTGCCAGCAGCTTCCGGGGTTCACCCTACGAGCAGTACTTC. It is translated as CASSFRGSPYEQYF.

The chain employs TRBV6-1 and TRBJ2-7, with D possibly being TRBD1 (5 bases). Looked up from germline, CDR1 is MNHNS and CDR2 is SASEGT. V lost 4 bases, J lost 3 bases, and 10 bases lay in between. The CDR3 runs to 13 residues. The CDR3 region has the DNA TGTGCCAGCAGTGGACAGATCGTCTACGAGCAGTACTTC. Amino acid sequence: CASSGQIVYEQYF.

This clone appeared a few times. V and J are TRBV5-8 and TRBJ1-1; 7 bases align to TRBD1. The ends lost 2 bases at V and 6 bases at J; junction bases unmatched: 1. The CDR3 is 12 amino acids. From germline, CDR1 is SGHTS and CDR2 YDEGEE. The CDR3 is CASSFQGAEAFF. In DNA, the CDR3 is TGTGCCAGCAGCTTCCAGGGGGCTGAAGCTTTCTTT.

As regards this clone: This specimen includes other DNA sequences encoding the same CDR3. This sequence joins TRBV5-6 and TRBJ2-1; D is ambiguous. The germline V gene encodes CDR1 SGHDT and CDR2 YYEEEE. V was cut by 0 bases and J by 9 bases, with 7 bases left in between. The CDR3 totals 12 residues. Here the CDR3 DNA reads TGTGCCAGCAGCTTGGGCGGCGGTGAGCAGTTCTTC. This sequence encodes CASSLGGGEQFF.

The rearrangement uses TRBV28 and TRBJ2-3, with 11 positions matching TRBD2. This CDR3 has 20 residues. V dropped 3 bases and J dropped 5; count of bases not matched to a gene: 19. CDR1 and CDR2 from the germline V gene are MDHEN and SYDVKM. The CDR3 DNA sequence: TGTGCCAGCAGTTTCACTCTAAGCCCCTTACTAGCGGGAGAAAGAGATACGCAGTATTTT. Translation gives CASSFTLSPLLAGERDTQYF.

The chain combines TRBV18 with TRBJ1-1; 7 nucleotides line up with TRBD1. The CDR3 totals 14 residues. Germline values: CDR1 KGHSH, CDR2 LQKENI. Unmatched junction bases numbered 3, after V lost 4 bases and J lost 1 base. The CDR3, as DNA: TGTGCCAGCTCACGGGGGACAGAGAACACTGAAGCTTTCTTT. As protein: CASSRGTENTEAFF.

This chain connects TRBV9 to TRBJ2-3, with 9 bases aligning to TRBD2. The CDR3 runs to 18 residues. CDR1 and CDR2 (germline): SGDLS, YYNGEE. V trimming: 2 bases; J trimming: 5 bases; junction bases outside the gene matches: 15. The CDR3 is CASSVGGGAGPHVDTQYF. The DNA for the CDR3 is TGTGCCAGCAGCGTGGGCGGGGGGGCCGGTCCTCATGTAGATACGCAGTATTTT. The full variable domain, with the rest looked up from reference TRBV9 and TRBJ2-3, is DSGVTQTPKHLITATGQRVTLRCSPRSGDLSVYWYQQSLDQGLQFLIQYYNGEERAKGNILERFSAQQFPDLHSELNLSSLELGDSALYFCASSVGGGAGPHVDTQYFGPGTRLTVL.

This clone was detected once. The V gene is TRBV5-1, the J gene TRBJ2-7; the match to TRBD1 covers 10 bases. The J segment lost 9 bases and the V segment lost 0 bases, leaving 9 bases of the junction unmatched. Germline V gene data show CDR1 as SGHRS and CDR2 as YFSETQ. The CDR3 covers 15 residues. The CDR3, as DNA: TGCGCCAGCAGCTTGGCCGGGACAGGGGAGTCGGTGCAGTACTTC. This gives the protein CASSLAGTGESVQYF.

The CDR3 sequence is CASSPTTGRANEQYF. CDR3 DNA: TGTGCCAGCTCACCTACTACTGGGAGGGCGAACGAGCAGTACTTC. This sequence joins TRBV18 and TRBJ2-7, with 7 bases identical to TRBD2. The length of the CDR3 is 15 residues. V shed 3 bases, J shed 5 bases, and the junction held 10 bases outside the gene matches. Per the germline V gene, CDR1 is KGHSH and CDR2 is LQKENI.

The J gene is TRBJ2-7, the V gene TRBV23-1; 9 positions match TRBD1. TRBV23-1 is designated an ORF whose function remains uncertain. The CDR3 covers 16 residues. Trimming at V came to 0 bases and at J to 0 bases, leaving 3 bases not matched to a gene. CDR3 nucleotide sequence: TGCGCCAGCAGTCAATCGGGACAGGGAAGCTCCTACGAGCAGTACTTC. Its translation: CASSQSGQGSSYEQYF.

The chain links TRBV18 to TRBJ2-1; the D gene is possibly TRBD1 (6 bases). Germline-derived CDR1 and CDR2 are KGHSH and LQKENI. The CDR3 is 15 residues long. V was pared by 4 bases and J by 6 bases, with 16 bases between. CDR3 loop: CASSLGVTGFNEQFF. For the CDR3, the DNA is TGTGCCAGCTCACTGGGGGTGACAGGCTTCAATGAGCAGTTCTTC.

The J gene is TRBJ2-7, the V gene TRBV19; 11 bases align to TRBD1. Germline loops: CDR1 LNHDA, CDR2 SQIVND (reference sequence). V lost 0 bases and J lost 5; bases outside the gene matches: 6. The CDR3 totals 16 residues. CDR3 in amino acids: CASSIDGQGALDEQYF. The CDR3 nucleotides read TGTGCCAGTAGTATAGATGGACAGGGGGCTCTCGACGAGCAGTACTTC.

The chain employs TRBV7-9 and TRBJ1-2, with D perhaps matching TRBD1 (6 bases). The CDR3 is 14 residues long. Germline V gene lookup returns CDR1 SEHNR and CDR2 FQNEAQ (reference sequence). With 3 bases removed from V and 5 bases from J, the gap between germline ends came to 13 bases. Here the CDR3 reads CASSLGGGAYGYTF. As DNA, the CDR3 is TGTGCCAGCAGCTTGGGTGGGGGGGCTTATGGCTACACCTTC.

The CDR3 coding sequence is TGTGCCAGCAGTCCCCCTAGCGACTACACAGATACGCAGTATTTT. Protein sequence: CASSPPSDYTDTQYF. The rearrangement joins TRBV28 to TRBJ2-3; possibly TRBD2 for D (6 bases). V was shortened by 5 bases and J by 2 bases, with 14 bases between the two germline ends. The CDR3 loop spans 15 amino acids. Germline CDR1 reads MDHEN; CDR2 reads SYDVKM. The complete variable domain, with remaining parts taken from reference TRBV28 and TRBJ2-3, reads DVKVTQSSRYLVKRTGEKVFLECVQDMDHENMFWYRQDPGLGLRLIYFSYDVKMKEKGDIPEGYSVSREKKERFSLILESASTNQTSMYLCASSPPSDYTDTQYFGPGTRLTVL.

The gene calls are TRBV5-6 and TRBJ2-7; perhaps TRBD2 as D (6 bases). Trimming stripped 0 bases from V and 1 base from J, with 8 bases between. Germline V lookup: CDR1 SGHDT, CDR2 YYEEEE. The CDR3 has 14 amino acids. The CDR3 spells CASSLGGDSYEQYF. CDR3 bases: TGTGCCAGCAGCTTGGGCGGGGATTCCTACGAGCAGTACTTC.

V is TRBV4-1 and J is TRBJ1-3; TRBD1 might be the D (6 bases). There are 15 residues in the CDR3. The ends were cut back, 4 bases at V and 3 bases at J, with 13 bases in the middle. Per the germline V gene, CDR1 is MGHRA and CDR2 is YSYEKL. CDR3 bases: TGCGCCAGCAGCCTCCTAACAGGGAGTGGAAACACCATATATTTT. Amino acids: CASSLLTGSGNTIYF.

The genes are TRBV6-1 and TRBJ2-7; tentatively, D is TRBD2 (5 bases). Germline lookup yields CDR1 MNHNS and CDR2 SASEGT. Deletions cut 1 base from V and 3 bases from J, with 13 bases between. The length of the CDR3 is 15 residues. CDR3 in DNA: TGTGCCAGCAGTGAAGACTCGGGGTCAAACTACGAGCAGTACTTC. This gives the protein CASSEDSGSNYEQYF.

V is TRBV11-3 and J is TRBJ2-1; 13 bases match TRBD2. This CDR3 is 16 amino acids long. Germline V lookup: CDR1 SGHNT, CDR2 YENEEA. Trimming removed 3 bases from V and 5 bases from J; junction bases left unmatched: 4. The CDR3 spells CASSLLLAGGNNEQFF. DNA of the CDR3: TGTGCCAGCAGCTTGCTACTAGCGGGAGGGAACAATGAGCAGTTCTTC. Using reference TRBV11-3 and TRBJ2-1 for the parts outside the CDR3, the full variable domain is EAGVVQSPRYKIIEKKQPVAFWCNPISGHNTLYWYLQNLGQGPELLIRYENEEAVDDSQLPKDRFSAERLKGVDSTLKIQPAELGDSAVYLCASSLLLAGGNNEQFFGPGTRLTVL.

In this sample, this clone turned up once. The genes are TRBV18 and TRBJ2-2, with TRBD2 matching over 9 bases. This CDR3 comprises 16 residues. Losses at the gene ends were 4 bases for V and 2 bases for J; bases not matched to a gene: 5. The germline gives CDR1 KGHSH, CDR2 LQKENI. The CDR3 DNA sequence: TGTGCCAGCTCACTTTCTAGCGGGAAAAACACCGGGGAGCTGTTTTTT. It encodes CASSLSSGKNTGELFF.

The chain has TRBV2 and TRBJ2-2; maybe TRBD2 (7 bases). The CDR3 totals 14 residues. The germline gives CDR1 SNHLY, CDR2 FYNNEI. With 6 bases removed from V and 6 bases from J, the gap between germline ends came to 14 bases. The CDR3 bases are TGTGCCAGCAGAAGGGGGAGGGGCCCCGGGGAGCTGTTTTTT. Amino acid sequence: CASRRGRGPGELFF.